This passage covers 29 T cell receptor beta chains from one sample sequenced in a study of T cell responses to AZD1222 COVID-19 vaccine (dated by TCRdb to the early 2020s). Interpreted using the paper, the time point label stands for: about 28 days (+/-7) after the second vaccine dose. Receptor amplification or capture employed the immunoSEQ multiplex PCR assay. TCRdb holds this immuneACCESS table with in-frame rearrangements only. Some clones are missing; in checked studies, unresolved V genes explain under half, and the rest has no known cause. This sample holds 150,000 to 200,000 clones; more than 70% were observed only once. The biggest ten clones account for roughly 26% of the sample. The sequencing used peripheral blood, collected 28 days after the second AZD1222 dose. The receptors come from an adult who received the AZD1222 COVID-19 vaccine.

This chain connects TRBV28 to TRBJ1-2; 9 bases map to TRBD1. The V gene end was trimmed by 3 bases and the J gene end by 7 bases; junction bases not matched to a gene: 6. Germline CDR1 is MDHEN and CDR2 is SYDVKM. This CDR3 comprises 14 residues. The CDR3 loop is CASSFRDRDGGYTF. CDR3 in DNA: TGTGCCAGCAGTTTTCGGGACAGGGATGGTGGCTACACCTTC.

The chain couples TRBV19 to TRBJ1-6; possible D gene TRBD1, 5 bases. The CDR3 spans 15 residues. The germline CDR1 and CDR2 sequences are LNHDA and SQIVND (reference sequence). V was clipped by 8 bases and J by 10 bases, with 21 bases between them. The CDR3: CASAQLGGLASPLHF. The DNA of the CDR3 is TGTGCCAGTGCGCAGCTGGGGGGACTTGCGTCACCCCTCCACTTT.

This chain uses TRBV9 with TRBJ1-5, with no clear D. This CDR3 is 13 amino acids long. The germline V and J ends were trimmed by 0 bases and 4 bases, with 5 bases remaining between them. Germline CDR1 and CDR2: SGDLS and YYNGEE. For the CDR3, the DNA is TGTGCCAGCAGCGTAGATCCGAATCAGCCCCAGCATTTT. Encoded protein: CASSVDPNQPQHF.

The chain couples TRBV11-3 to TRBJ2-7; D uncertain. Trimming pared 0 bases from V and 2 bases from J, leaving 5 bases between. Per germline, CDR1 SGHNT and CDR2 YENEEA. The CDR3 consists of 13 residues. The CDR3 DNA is TGTGCCAGCAGCTTAGACAGTACCTACGAGCAGTACTTC. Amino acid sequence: CASSLDSTYEQYF.

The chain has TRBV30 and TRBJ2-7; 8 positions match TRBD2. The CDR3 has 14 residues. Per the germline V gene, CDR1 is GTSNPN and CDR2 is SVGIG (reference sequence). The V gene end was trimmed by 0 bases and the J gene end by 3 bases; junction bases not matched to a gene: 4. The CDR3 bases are TGTGCCTGGAGTGTTGGAGGGACTAGCTACGAGCAGTACTTC. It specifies CAWSVGGTSYEQYF.

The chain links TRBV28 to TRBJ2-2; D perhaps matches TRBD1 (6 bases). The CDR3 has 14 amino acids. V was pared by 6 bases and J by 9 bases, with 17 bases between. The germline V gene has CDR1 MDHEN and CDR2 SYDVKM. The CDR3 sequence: CASSGTPSGRELFF. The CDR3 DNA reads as TGTGCCAGCAGCGGGACACCATCGGGGAGGGAGCTGTTTTTT.

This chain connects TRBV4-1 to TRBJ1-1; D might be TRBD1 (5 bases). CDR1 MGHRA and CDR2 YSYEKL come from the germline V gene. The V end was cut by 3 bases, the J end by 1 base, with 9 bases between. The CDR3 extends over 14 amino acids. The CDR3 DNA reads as TGCGCCAGCAGCCACGGACACCCGAACACTGAAGCTTTCTTT. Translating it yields CASSHGHPNTEAFF.

CDR3 protein: CAISERELAGGRGKNIQYF. Here the CDR3 DNA reads TGTGCCATCAGTGAGCGAGAACTAGCGGGAGGGCGGGGCAAAAACATTCAGTACTTC. J is TRBJ2-4 and V is TRBV10-3; 13 nucleotides match TRBD2. The germline V gene has CDR1 ENHRY and CDR2 SYGVKD. The CDR3 runs to 19 residues. J was trimmed by 3 bases and V by 2 bases; bases with no gene match: 10.

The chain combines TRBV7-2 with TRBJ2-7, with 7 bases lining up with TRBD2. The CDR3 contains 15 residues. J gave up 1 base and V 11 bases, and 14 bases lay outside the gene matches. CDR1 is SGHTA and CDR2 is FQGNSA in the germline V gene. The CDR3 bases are TGTGCCGTCCGTGGGGGTGGCGGGAGTTCCTACGAGCAGTACTTC. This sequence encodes CAVRGGGGSSYEQYF.

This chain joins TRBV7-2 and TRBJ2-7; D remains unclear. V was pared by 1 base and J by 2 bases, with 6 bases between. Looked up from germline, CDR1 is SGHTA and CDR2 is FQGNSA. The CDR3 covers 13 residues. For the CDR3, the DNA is TGTGCCAGCAGCTTAGTACACCCCTACGAGCAGTACTTC. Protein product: CASSLVHPYEQYF.

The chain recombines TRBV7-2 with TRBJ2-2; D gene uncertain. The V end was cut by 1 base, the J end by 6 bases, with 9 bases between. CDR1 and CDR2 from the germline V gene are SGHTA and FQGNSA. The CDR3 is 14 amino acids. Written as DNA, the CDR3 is TGTGCCAGCAGCTTAGGTTCGCGGTCCGGGGAGCTGTTTTTT. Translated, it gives CASSLGSRSGELFF.

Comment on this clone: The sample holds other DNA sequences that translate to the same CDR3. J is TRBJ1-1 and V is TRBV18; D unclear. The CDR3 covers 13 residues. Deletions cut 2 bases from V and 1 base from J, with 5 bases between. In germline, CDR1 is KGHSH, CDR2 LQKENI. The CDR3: CASSPGENTEAFF. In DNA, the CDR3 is TGTGCCAGCTCACCAGGGGAGAACACTGAAGCTTTCTTT.

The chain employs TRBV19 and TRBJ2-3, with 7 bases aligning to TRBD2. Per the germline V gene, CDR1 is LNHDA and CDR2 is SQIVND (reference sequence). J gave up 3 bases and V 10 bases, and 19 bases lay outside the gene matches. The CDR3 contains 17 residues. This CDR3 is CATRGGEVIRGTDTQYF. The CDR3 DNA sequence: TGTGCCACCCGGGGAGGGGAGGTGATAAGAGGAACAGATACGCAGTATTTT.

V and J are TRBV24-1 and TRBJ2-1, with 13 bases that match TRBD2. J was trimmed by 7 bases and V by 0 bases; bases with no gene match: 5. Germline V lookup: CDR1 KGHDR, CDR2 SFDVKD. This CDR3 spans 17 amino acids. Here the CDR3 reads CATSDLLRTSGRNEQFF. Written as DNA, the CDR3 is TGTGCCACCAGTGATTTGCTACGGACTAGCGGGAGAAATGAGCAGTTCTTC.

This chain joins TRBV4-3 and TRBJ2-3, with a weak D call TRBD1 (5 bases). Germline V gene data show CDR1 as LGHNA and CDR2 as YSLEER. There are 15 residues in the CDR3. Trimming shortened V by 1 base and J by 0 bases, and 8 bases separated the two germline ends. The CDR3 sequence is CASSQARESTDTQYF. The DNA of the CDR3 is TGCGCCAGCAGCCAAGCCAGGGAAAGCACAGATACGCAGTATTTT.

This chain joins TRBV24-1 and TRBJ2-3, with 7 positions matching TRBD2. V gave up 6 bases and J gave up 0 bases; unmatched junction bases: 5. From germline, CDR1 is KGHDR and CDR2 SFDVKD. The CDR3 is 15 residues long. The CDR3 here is CATSRGDLSTDTQYF. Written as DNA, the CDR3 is TGTGCCACCAGTCGGGGGGATCTAAGCACAGATACGCAGTATTTT.

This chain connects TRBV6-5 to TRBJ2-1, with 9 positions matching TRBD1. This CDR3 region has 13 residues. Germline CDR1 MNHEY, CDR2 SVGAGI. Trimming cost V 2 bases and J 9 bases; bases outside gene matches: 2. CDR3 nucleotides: TGTGCCAGCAGTTACGGACAGGGGAGTGAGCAGTTCTTC. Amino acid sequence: CASSYGQGSEQFF.

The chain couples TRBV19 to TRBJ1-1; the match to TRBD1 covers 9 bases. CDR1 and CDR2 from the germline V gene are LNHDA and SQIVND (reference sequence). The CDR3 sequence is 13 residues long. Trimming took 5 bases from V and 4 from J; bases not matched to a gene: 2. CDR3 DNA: TGTGCCAGTAGTGACAGGGGGATCACTGAAGCTTTCTTT. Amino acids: CASSDRGITEAFF.

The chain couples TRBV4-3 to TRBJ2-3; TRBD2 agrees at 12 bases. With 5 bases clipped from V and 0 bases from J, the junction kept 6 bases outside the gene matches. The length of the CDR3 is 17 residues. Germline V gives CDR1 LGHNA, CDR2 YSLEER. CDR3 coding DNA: TGCGCCAGCAGCAATCCGGGACTAGCGGGCAGCACAGATACGCAGTATTTT. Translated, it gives CASSNPGLAGSTDTQYF.

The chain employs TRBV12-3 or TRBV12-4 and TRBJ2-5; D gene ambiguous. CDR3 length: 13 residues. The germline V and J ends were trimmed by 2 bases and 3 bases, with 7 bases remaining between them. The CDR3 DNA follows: TGTGCCAGCAGTTTAAGTACCGAAGAGACCCAGTACTTC. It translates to CASSLSTEETQYF.

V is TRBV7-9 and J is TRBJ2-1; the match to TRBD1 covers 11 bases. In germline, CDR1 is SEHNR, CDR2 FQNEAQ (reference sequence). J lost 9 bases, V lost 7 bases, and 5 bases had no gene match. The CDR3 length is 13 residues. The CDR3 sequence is CASNPDRGREQFF. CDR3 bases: TGTGCCAGCAACCCGGACAGGGGGCGTGAGCAGTTCTTC.

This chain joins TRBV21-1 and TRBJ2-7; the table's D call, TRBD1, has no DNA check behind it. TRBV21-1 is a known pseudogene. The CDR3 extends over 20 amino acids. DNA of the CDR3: TGTGCCAACAAACCGCATAACCTGGACAGGAGCAAAATTCTTGCCTACGAGCAGTACTTC. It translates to CANKPHNLDRSKILAYEQYF.

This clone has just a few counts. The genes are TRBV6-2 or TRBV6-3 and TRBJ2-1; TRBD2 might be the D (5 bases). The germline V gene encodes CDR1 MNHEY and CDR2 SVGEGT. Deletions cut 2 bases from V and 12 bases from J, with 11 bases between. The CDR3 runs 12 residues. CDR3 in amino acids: CASSYRGYRQFF. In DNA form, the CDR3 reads TGTGCCAGCAGTTACAGAGGGTACAGGCAGTTCTTC.

CDR3 sequence: CASSFIGNSGEQFF. The DNA of the CDR3 is TGTGCCAGCAGCTTTATCGGGAACAGCGGTGAGCAGTTCTTC. The chain uses TRBV7-9 and TRBJ2-1; maybe TRBD2 (5 bases). The CDR3 sequence is 14 residues long. CDR1 is SEHNR and CDR2 is FQNEAQ in the germline V gene (reference sequence). V lost 3 bases and J lost 9, with 15 bases in between.

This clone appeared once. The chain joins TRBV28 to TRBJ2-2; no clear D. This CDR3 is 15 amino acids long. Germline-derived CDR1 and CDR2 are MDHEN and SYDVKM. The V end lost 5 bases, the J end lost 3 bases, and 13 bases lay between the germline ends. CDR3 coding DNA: TGTGCCAGCAGTCGCCCCGGGCACTACACCGGGGAGCTGTTTTTT. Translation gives CASSRPGHYTGELFF.

Here the CDR3 DNA reads TGTGCCAGTAGTAAGCAACATAGGTACAATGAGCAGTTCTTC. Translated: CASSKQHRYNEQFF. This chain connects TRBV19 to TRBJ2-1; D is ambiguous. From germline, CDR1 is LNHDA and CDR2 SQIVND (reference sequence). V shed 4 bases and J shed 4 bases, with 11 bases lying between them. The CDR3 loop spans 14 amino acids. Looking up the rest from reference TRBV19 and TRBJ2-1 gives the full variable domain: DGGITQSPKYLFRKEGQNVTLSCEQNLNHDAMYWYRQDPGQGLRLIYYSQIVNDFQKGDIAEGYSVSREKKESFPLTVTSAQKNPTAFYLCASSKQHRYNEQFFGPGTRLTVL.

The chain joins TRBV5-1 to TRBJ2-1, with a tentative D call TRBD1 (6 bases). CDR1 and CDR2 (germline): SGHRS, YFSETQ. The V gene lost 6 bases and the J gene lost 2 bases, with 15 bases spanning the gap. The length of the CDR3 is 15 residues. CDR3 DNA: TGCGCCAGCACCCCAGATACAGGGCCCTACAATGAGCAGTTCTTC. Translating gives CASTPDTGPYNEQFF.

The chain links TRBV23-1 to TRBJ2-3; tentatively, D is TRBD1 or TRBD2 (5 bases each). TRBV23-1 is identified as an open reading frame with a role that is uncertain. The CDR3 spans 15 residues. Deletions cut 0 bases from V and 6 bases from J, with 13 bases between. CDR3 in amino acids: CASSQSKLGVDTQYF. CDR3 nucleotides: TGCGCCAGCAGTCAATCAAAATTGGGGGTGGATACGCAGTATTTT.

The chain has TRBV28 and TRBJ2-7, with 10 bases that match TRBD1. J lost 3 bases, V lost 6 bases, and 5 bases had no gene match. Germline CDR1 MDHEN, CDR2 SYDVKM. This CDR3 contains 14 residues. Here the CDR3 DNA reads TGTGCCAGCAGCTCGACAGGGGGCTTCTACGAGCAGTACTTC. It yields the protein CASSSTGGFYEQYF.